The T cell receptor (beta chain) described here comes from a study of T cell responses to AZD1222 COVID-19 vaccine. Whole-study results and caveats: Following two doses of AZD1222, Spike-specific TCR breadth and depth rose. The donor cohort was predominantly white British with a female majority, and clonal diversity may have been underestimated. Just a handful of people given AZD1222 tested seropositive at baseline.

Clones were sequenced by immunoSEQ multiplex PCR, and TCRdb holds only the in-frame ones, with some missing. The sample records tens of thousands of clones, around 83% being singletons. In the case of this clone: The antigen is undetermined.

The source material was peripheral blood, sampled on day 0 of AZD1222 vaccination. This TCR came from an adult in good health.

The CDR3 loop is CASREQGASGNTIYF. Written as DNA, the CDR3 is TGTGCCAGCAGGGAGCAGGGGGCGTCTGGAAACACCATATATTTT. V and J are TRBV2 and TRBJ1-3; 8 nucleotides match TRBD1. The CDR3 has 15 amino acids. Trimming cost V 6 bases and J 1 base; bases outside gene matches: 5. The germline gives CDR1 SNHLY, CDR2 FYNNEI.